Listed below are T cell receptor beta chains from one sample, sequenced in a study of shared clonotypes between healthy human individuals. Generated by immunoSEQ multiplex PCR, the TCRdb table keeps only in-frame clones and is missing some. The data contain 550,000 to 750,000 clones, about 90% of them singletons. The specimen sequenced was naive CD8+ T cells sorted from blood. These receptors originate from a man between 25 and 39 years old in good health. CDR3s include the opening cysteine and the closing phenylalanine or tryptophan. A D gene is named only where the DNA matches it firmly. Rows give clone size only sometimes, using once, few, many, or a class for an expanded clone.

d_call j_call v_call clone_size cdr3_nt cdr3_aa
NA TRBJ2-5 TRBV6-5 NA TGTGCCAGCCATGGGCTACCCTTGCGAGAGACCCAGTACTTC CASHGLPLRETQYF
NA TRBJ1-1 TRBV5-1 once TGCGCCAGCAGCTTGGCGGAACCTGGGAACACTGAAGCTTTCTTT CASSLAEPGNTEAFF
NA TRBJ2-5 TRBV6-1 NA TGTGCCAGCAATAGGGATAAAGAGACCCAGTACTTC CASNRDKETQYF
NA TRBJ2-7 TRBV4-1 NA TGCGCCAGCAGCCAAGTGTCGGACAAGTCCTACGAGCAGTACTTC CASSQVSDKSYEQYF
NA TRBJ2-1 TRBV27 NA TGTGCCAGCAGTTTGCAGGGAGATGAGCAGTTCTTC CASSLQGDEQFF
NA TRBJ2-7 TRBV10-1 few TGCGCCAGAGCCGGGAAGGTAGGCTACGGCGAGCAGTACTTC CARAGKVGYGEQYF
NA TRBJ1-1 TRBV7-6 NA TGTGCCAGCAGCTTCTACGGGGACATACCTAACACTGAAGCTTTCTTT CASSFYGDIPNTEAFF
NA TRBJ1-1 TRBV27 once TGTGCCAGCAGTTTATGGGCAGGCGCTGAAGCTTTCTTT CASSLWAGAEAFF
TRBD2 TRBJ2-3 TRBV27 NA TGTGCCAGCACCCCAATCACGGGAGCGGGAGCAGATACGCAGTATTTT CASTPITGAGADTQYF
NA TRBJ2-1 TRBV9 NA TGTGCCAGCAGCGTAGTTCCGGGGCGATCCTACAATGAGCAGTTCTTC CASSVVPGRSYNEQFF
NA TRBJ2-2 TRBV7-9 once TGTGCCAGCAGGGGAAGGACTGATGCGAACACCGGGGAGCTGTTTTTT CASRGRTDANTGELFF
TRBD2 TRBJ2-7 TRBV7-9 NA TGTGCCAGCAGCTCTCGGACTAGCGGGAGGTACGAGCAGTACTTC CASSSRTSGRYEQYF
NA TRBJ2-5 TRBV12-2 NA TGTGCAAGTCGCTTAGCGGAGAGACTAGGGGAAGAGACCCAGTACTTC CASRLAERLGEETQYF
TRBD1 TRBJ1-2 TRBV27 once TGTGCCAGCAGTTTAAGAGGGGGCGTGAGCTATGGCTACACCTTC CASSLRGGVSYGYTF
NA TRBJ1-2 TRBV21-1 NA TGTGCCAGCAGCAAACAGTCTGGGCAGGCCGTATATGGCTACACCTTC CASSKQSGQAVYGYTF
NA TRBJ2-1 TRBV6-4 NA TGTGCCACCGATTCAGGGAGCTCCTACAATGAGCAGTTCTTC CATDSGSSYNEQFF
TRBD1 TRBJ2-3 TRBV15 once TGTGCCACCAGCGGAGAGACAGGGCTTGATACGCAGTATTTT CATSGETGLDTQYF
NA TRBJ2-7 TRBV27 NA TGTGCCAGCAGTCCCGCCGAGAACGAGCAGTACTTC CASSPAENEQYF
TRBD2 TRBJ2-7 TRBV5-4 once TGTGCCAGCAGCTCGGAAAGCGGGAGCCTTTACGAGCAGTACTTC CASSSESGSLYEQYF
NA TRBJ2-6 TRBV27 NA TGTGCCAGCAGTTTAGGGAGTGGGGCCAACGTCCTGACTTTC CASSLGSGANVLTF
TRBD2 TRBJ2-3 TRBV5-1 once TGCGCCAGCAGCTTGGCCCTGCCGGGACTAGCGACCACAGATACGCAGTATTTT CASSLALPGLATTDTQYF
TRBD2 TRBJ2-3 TRBV19 NA TGTGCCAGTAAACTAGCGGGGTACACAGATACGCAGTATTTT CASKLAGYTDTQYF
NA TRBJ1-1 TRBV5-6 NA TGTGCCAGCAGCTTACAGGGAAGCATGAACACTGAAGCTTTCTTT CASSLQGSMNTEAFF
NA TRBJ1-4 TRBV15 NA TGTGCCACCAGTTTTAGGCGTGCAACTAATGAAAAACTGTTTTTT CATSFRRATNEKLFF
NA TRBJ1-5 TRBV4-2 NA TGTGCCAGCAGCCAGGTTACAGGTTCCAATCAGCCCCAGCATTTT CASSQVTGSNQPQHF
TRBD1 TRBJ2-7 TRBV13 NA TGTGCCAGCAGCCGAACGGGACAGGGGATTTACGAGCAGTACTTC CASSRTGQGIYEQYF
TRBD2 TRBJ2-1 TRBV30 NA TGTGCCTGGATGGGACTAGCAAATGAGCAGTTCTTC CAWMGLANEQFF
TRBD1 TRBJ2-7 TRBV2 NA TGTGCCAGCATGACAGGGTTGCACGAGCAGTACTTC CASMTGLHEQYF
NA TRBJ1-5 TRBV7-8 NA TGTGCCAGCAGCTTAGCGAACGGGTTGGGAAATCAGCCCCAGCATTTT CASSLANGLGNQPQHF
NA TRBJ2-7 TRBV6-1 NA TGTGCCAGCAGTGACCCAATATGGGGCGGGAACGCCTTAAGCGACGAGCAGTACTTC CASSDPIWGGNALSDEQYF
NA TRBJ2-7 TRBV19 NA TGTGCCAGTAGTATAAGCGAACGCTCCTACGAGCAGTACTTC CASSISERSYEQYF
NA TRBJ2-2 TRBV15 once TGTGCCACCAGCAGTCCACAGGGTAGCCCGAACACCGGGGAGCTGTTTTTT CATSSPQGSPNTGELFF
NA TRBJ2-7 TRBV6-5 once TGTGCCAGCAGCTCAAGGGTTTTCGAGCAGTACTTC CASSSRVFEQYF
NA TRBJ1-5 TRBV5-5 once TGTGCCAGCAGCCCCCGGGGAAATAGCAATCAGCCCCAGCATTTT CASSPRGNSNQPQHF
NA TRBJ1-1 TRBV5-6 NA TGTGCCAGCTCCTGGTCCGACACTGAAGCTTTCTTT CASSWSDTEAFF
TRBD2 TRBJ2-1 TRBV30 NA TGTGCCTGGAGTGTAGGGGCGGGAGGACCCTACAATGAGCAGTTCTTC CAWSVGAGGPYNEQFF
NA TRBJ2-1 TRBV7-3 NA TGTGCCAGCAGCTTTCGGGGGAATGACGTGGATGAGCAGTTCTTC CASSFRGNDVDEQFF
NA TRBJ1-3 TRBV9 NA TGTGCCAGCAGAGAGACAGACTCTGGAAACACCATATATTTT CASRETDSGNTIYF
TRBD2 TRBJ2-7 TRBV4-1 NA TGCGCCAGCAGCCAACAACTAGCGGGCCCATACTACGAGCAGTACTTC CASSQQLAGPYYEQYF
TRBD2 TRBJ2-1 TRBV4-3 NA TGCGCCAGCAGCCAAGACGGGCTAGCGGGAGGGCCCGTCAATGAGCAGTTCTTC CASSQDGLAGGPVNEQFF
NA TRBJ2-3 TRBV11-2 once TGTGCCAGCAGCTCACCCCTGGTCCGCACAGATACGCAGTATTTT CASSSPLVRTDTQYF
NA TRBJ2-5 TRBV9 NA TGTGCCAGCAGCTCCGGGGGGCGAGAGGGGGTTGCGGGAGAGACCCAGTACTTC CASSSGGREGVAGETQYF
NA TRBJ2-1 TRBV29-1 NA TGCAGCGTTGAAGCCAGGGTGTACAATGAGCAGTTCTTC CSVEARVYNEQFF
TRBD1 TRBJ1-1 TRBV2 NA TGTGCCAGCAGTGAAGCGGGACAGGGAAACACTGAAGCTTTCTTT CASSEAGQGNTEAFF
NA TRBJ2-3 TRBV7-9 NA TGTGCCAGCAGCATGGTAATTAGCACAGATACGCAGTATTTT CASSMVISTDTQYF